The entry below gives a single T cell receptor beta chain sequence along with its context. Its specificity is unknown. A junction end diverges from the germline sequence, so it may reflect a read error. This specimen comes from a study of long-term antiretroviral therapy in people with HIV. Overall study results and limits: Repertoires with HIV possessed tighter CDR3 length spans than those of controls.

Germline CDR1 is SSHAT and CDR2 is FNYEAQ (reference sequence). This CDR3 is built from 16 residues. Survey level was the resolution at which the v3.0 immunoSEQ assay ran. The data were produced by immunoSEQ multiplex PCR, yet TCRdb's version contains in-frame clones alone and is incomplete. The sample lists 42,000 or so clones, 85% to 90% occurring once. Amounts of about 0.9-11 million cryopreserved PBMC were held in the samples before DNA extraction. The TCR was taken from a woman aged 50 to 65 with HIV. Here the sequenced sample was unsorted PBMCs, taken 1.2 years after starting antiretroviral therapy. The rearrangement links TRBV7-7 to TRBJ2-1; 7 nucleotides agree with TRBD2. The CDR3 region is CASSPLLSRGSHEQFF. The CDR3 bases are TGTGCTAGCAGCCCATTGCTCTCGCGGGGGTCTCATGAGCAGTTCTTC.